The clone carrying this T cell receptor beta chain was seen many times. Its specificity is unknown. The data are from a study of post-analysis software for immune sequencing data. Study-wide context: Disease trajectories encompassed relapsing-remitting, secondary progressive and progressive-relapsing multiple sclerosis.

The authors incorporated unique molecular identifiers into the TCR beta cDNA libraries. T cells numbering roughly 0.95 to 10 million yielded 450,000 to 500,000 cDNA molecules. TCRdb re-called the PCR reads through MiXCR, storing one row per CDR3 protein. The sample holds a few hundred thousand distinct CDR3 sequences; 35% to 40% are singletons and the top ten take more than 4%. Study-level findings and limits: Roughly 5 TRBV segments, including TRBV5-6, TRBV5-1 and TRBV20-1, were more frequent in patients than controls. Co-batched samples clustered tightly together by F measure. Compared against controls, patients with multiple sclerosis displayed significantly lower normalized Chao1 diversity.

The V end was cut by 4 bases, the J end by 5 bases, with 15 bases between. The CDR3 length is 14 residues. Germline V gene sequence: CDR1 SGHRS, CDR2 YFSETQ. The rearrangement uses TRBV5-1 and TRBJ2-5; tentatively, D is TRBD1 or TRBD2 (6 bases each). The receptor was isolated from a girl under 18 with multiple sclerosis. The sequenced sample was blood. CDR3 loop: CASSRPGAKETQYF. The CDR3, as DNA: TGCGCCAGCAGCCGGCCGGGGGCTAAGGAGACCCAGTACTTC.